These 26 T cell receptor beta chains originate from one sample sequenced in a study of CD4+ T cells in melanoma. Data came from immunoSEQ multiplex PCR; TCRdb stores just in-frame clones and leaves some out. The repertoire has over 3,500 clones, approximately 65% of them found once; the top ten carry approximately 20%. The specimen was cells from a culture (not recorded whether cultured in vitro). The receptor set was obtained from a human donor with melanoma.

This clone was observed a few times. One junction end disagrees with the germline gene, perhaps due to a read error. The chain carries TRBV6-1 and TRBJ2-7; D not certain. The CDR3 runs to 12 residues. CDR1 is MNHNS and CDR2 is SASEGT in the germline V gene. As DNA, the CDR3 is TGTGCCAGCAGCGAAGGCACCCCCGAGCAGTACTTC. As protein: CASSEGTPEQYF.

This chain links TRBV5-1 with TRBJ2-7; unclear D gene. CDR1 and CDR2 from the germline V gene are SGHRS and YFSETQ. V shed 4 bases and J shed 2 bases, with 10 bases lying between them. CDR3 length: 13 amino acids. CDR3 loop: CASSPVGPYEQYF. The CDR3 nucleotides read TGCGCCAGCAGCCCAGTCGGTCCCTACGAGCAGTACTTC.

In its sample, this clone was seen a few times. V usage is TRBV7-9 and J usage is TRBJ1-2; D uncertain. Trimming stripped 5 bases from V and 2 bases from J, with 3 bases between. Per the germline V gene, CDR1 is SEHNR and CDR2 is FQNEAQ (reference sequence). This CDR3 comprises 11 residues. The CDR3 protein is CASSQNYGYTF. Here the CDR3 DNA reads TGTGCCAGCAGCCAGAACTATGGCTACACCTTC.

This clone has more than one count but fewer than ten. At one boundary the junction diverges from the germline segment, which might be a read error. The chain carries TRBV7-7 and TRBJ2-1; D unresolved. The CDR3 runs to 13 residues. Germline-derived CDR1 and CDR2 are SSHAT and FNYEAQ (reference sequence). DNA of the CDR3: TGTGCTAGCAGCCTGCAGATATACAATGAGCAGTTCTTC. It encodes CASSLQIYNEQFF.

The J gene is TRBJ1-1, the V gene TRBV5-8; TRBD1 aligns across 9 bases. Germline V lookup: CDR1 SGHTS, CDR2 YDEGEE. The CDR3 is 16 residues long. V gave up 0 bases and J gave up 4 bases; unmatched junction bases: 7. The DNA of the CDR3 is TGTGCCAGCAGCTTGGGGACAGGGGCTTGGGGCACTGAAGCTTTCTTT. Protein product: CASSLGTGAWGTEAFF. The full variable domain, with the rest looked up from reference TRBV5-8 and TRBJ1-1, is EAGVTQSPTHLIKTRGQQATLRCSPISGHTSVYWYQQALGLGLQFLLWYDEGEERNRGNFPPRFSGRQFPNYSSELNVNALELEDSALYLCASSLGTGAWGTEAFFGQGTRLTVV.

The chain carries TRBV19 and TRBJ2-1, with 12 bases fitting TRBD2. Germline V lookup: CDR1 LNHDA, CDR2 SQIVND (reference sequence). V trimming: 3 bases; J trimming: 4 bases; junction bases outside the gene matches: 1. The CDR3 spans 15 residues. CDR3 DNA sequence: TGTGCCAGTAGTATGGGGACTAGCGGGTACAATGAGCAGTTCTTC. The encoded protein is CASSMGTSGYNEQFF. Full variable domain (missing parts from reference TRBV19 and TRBJ2-1): DGGITQSPKYLFRKEGQNVTLSCEQNLNHDAMYWYRQDPGQGLRLIYYSQIVNDFQKGDIAEGYSVSREKKESFPLTVTSAQKNPTAFYLCASSMGTSGYNEQFFGPGTRLTVL.

The chain combines TRBV7-3 with TRBJ2-7, with 8 bases identical to TRBD2. CDR1 and CDR2 from the germline V gene are SGHTA and FQGTGA. The CDR3 contains 15 residues. J gave up 0 bases and V 3 bases, and 4 bases lay outside the gene matches. The CDR3: CASSLGLGSSYEQYF. In nucleotides, the CDR3 is TGTGCCAGCAGCTTGGGACTAGGGAGCTCCTACGAGCAGTACTTC.

This chain connects TRBV15 to TRBJ2-7; D might be TRBD1 or TRBD2, each matching 5 bases. Germline V lookup: CDR1 LNHNV, CDR2 YYDKDF (reference sequence). The CDR3 runs to 14 residues. Trimming pared 9 bases from V and 0 bases from J, leaving 15 bases between. The CDR3 protein is CATASRGSSYEQYF. CDR3 nucleotides: TGTGCCACTGCAAGTCGGGGCAGCTCCTACGAGCAGTACTTC. Full variable domain (remainder filled in from reference TRBV15 and TRBJ2-7): DAMVIQNPRYQVTQFGKPVTLSCSQTLNHNVMYWYQQKSSQAPKLLFHYYDKDFNNEADTPDNFQSRRPNTSFCFLDIRSPGLGDTAMYLCATASRGSSYEQYFGPGTRLTVT.

The chain has TRBV5-1 and TRBJ2-7, with TRBD1 matching over 11 bases. In germline, CDR1 is SGHRS, CDR2 YFSETQ. Trimming took 4 bases from V and 3 from J; bases not matched to a gene: 3. The CDR3 is 14 residues long. As DNA, the CDR3 is TGCGCCAGCAGCAGCGGGACAGGGGGCTACGAGCAGTACTTC. It codes for CASSSGTGGYEQYF.

This clone has just a few counts. This chain joins TRBV6-5 and TRBJ2-7, with 10 bases lining up with TRBD2. The germline V gene encodes CDR1 MNHEY and CDR2 SVGAGI. Trimming cost V 5 bases and J 3 bases; bases outside gene matches: 7. The CDR3 is 15 amino acids. The CDR3 region has the DNA TGTGCCAGCAGTCCCCGGACTAGCGGATTCTACGAGCAGTACTTC. Translating gives CASSPRTSGFYEQYF.

This sequence joins TRBV15 and TRBJ1-1; 7 bases are shared with TRBD1. Looked up from germline, CDR1 is LNHNV and CDR2 is YYDKDF (reference sequence). The J segment lost 1 base and the V segment lost 5 bases, leaving 13 bases of the junction unmatched. This CDR3 has 17 residues. The CDR3 DNA is TGTGCCACCAGCCCCCAAGGGGAGGGGGCCCGGAACACTGAAGCTTTCTTT. It encodes CATSPQGEGARNTEAFF.

J is TRBJ1-1 and V is TRBV10-3; tentative D call: TRBD1 (5 bases). CDR1 and CDR2 from the germline V gene are ENHRY and SYGVKD. This CDR3 has 15 amino acids. Trimming removed 2 bases at V and 0 bases at J, with 10 bases between. The CDR3 bases are TGTGCCATCAGTGAGACGCCGACAGTGAACACTGAAGCTTTCTTT. This gives the protein CAISETPTVNTEAFF.

This chain joins TRBV15 and TRBJ2-1, with 11 bases that match TRBD1. Losses at the gene ends were 0 bases for V and 2 bases for J; bases not matched to a gene: 9. Looked up from germline, CDR1 is LNHNV and CDR2 is YYDKDF (reference sequence). The CDR3 length is 19 residues. The DNA for the CDR3 is TGTGCCACCAGCAGAGACTGGACAGGGGGCTCCCCTACCTACAATGAGCAGTTCTTC. Amino acid sequence: CATSRDWTGGSPTYNEQFF.

The chain combines TRBV7-9 with TRBJ1-1; D possibly corresponds to TRBD1 (5 bases). The germline gives CDR1 SEHNR, CDR2 FQNEAQ (reference sequence). Deletions cut 1 base from V and 4 bases from J, with 7 bases between. The CDR3 extends over 13 amino acids. The CDR3 here is CASSLDQGTEAFF. The CDR3 DNA is TGTGCCAGCAGCTTAGACCAGGGCACTGAAGCTTTCTTT.

The chain is built from TRBV7-9 and TRBJ1-2, with a weak D call TRBD1 (5 bases). The CDR3 spans 13 residues. The germline gives CDR1 SEHNR, CDR2 FQNEAQ (reference sequence). V was clipped by 0 bases and J by 4 bases, with 6 bases between them. The CDR3, as DNA: TGTGCCAGCAGCTTAGCGGGGACCTATGGCTACACCTTC. Its protein product is CASSLAGTYGYTF.

This clone was seen more than once but under ten times. CDR3 in DNA: TGTGCCATCAGTGAGTGGGGGACTGAAGCTTTCTTT. This gives the protein CAISEWGTEAFF. V usage is TRBV10-3 and J usage is TRBJ1-1, with D perhaps matching TRBD1 (5 bases). This CDR3 spans 12 amino acids. V was clipped by 1 base and J by 5 bases, with 5 bases between them. CDR1 and CDR2 (germline): ENHRY, SYGVKD.

The rearrangement links TRBV5-8 to TRBJ2-1; D is ambiguous. V dropped 1 base and J dropped 8 bases, with 7 bases sitting between them. CDR1 is SGHTS, CDR2 YDEGEE, per germline. The CDR3 contains 12 residues. The CDR3 nucleotides are TGTGCCAGCAGCTTGTTATGGGATGAGCAGTTCTTC. Translation gives CASSLLWDEQFF.

The rearrangement joins TRBV4-3 to TRBJ2-1, with a tentative D call TRBD2 (6 bases). V lost 1 base and J 3 bases, leaving 10 bases between the germline ends. The CDR3 totals 15 residues. Germline-derived CDR1 and CDR2 are LGHNA and YSLEER. In DNA form, the CDR3 reads TGCGCCAGCAGCCAAGCGGCGGGGAACTACAATGAGCAGTTCTTC. This codes for CASSQAAGNYNEQFF.

This chain uses TRBV30 with TRBJ2-7, with D perhaps matching TRBD2 (6 bases). Germline loops: CDR1 GTSNPN, CDR2 SVGIG (reference sequence). V lost 8 bases and J lost 3, with 14 bases in between. The length of the CDR3 is 12 residues. CDR3 DNA sequence: TGTGCCCTGGTCCGGCGGGGCTACGAGCAGTACTTC. Translating gives CALVRRGYEQYF.

This clone was recorded a few times. This rearrangement joins TRBV7-9 to TRBJ1-2; TRBD1 matches 7 bases. This CDR3 is built from 15 residues. Trimming took 8 bases from V and 6 from J; bases not matched to a gene: 15. Germline-derived CDR1 and CDR2 are SEHNR and FQNEAQ (reference sequence). CDR3 DNA sequence: TGTGCCAGCGCCAGGCTTGGAGGGGGCGGCGATGGCTACACCTTC. This translates into CASARLGGGGDGYTF.

This clone ranks as medium-sized (0.01 to 0.1%). The CDR3, as DNA: TGCGCCAGCAGCCAAACTAATGAAAAACTGTTTTTT. Protein: CASSQTNEKLFF. The chain uses TRBV4-1 and TRBJ1-4; D not certain. CDR1 and CDR2 (germline): MGHRA, YSYEKL. V was shortened by 2 bases and J by 2 bases, with 0 bases between the two germline ends. The CDR3 is 12 residues long.

V usage is TRBV5-6 and J usage is TRBJ1-2, with 7 bases identical to TRBD1. V gave up 2 bases and J gave up 6 bases; unmatched junction bases: 4. The CDR3 consists of 13 residues. Germline-derived CDR1 and CDR2 are SGHDT and YYEEEE. The CDR3 region has the DNA TGTGCCAGCAGCTTAGGTACAGGGGATGGCTACACCTTC. Translation: CASSLGTGDGYTF.

This clone was observed a handful of times. The rearrangement joins TRBV28 to TRBJ2-2; 10 bases fit TRBD1. The CDR3 sequence is 14 residues long. Germline V gene lookup returns CDR1 MDHEN and CDR2 SYDVKM. With 6 bases clipped from V and 8 bases from J, the junction kept 6 bases outside the gene matches. This CDR3 reads CASSSDRGWGELFF. The CDR3 DNA reads as TGTGCCAGCAGCTCGGACAGGGGGTGGGGGGAGCTGTTTTTT.

V gene TRBV19 combines with J gene TRBJ1-1; weak D call: TRBD1 (5 bases). Trimming removed 7 bases from V and 5 bases from J, with 14 bases in between. This CDR3 comprises 13 residues. CDR1 LNHDA and CDR2 SQIVND come from the germline V gene (reference sequence). CDR3 DNA: TGTGCCAGTACTAGGGGCGGACGGACTGAAGCTTTCTTT. Its protein product is CASTRGGRTEAFF.

The chain carries TRBV5-1 and TRBJ2-7; perhaps TRBD2 as D (6 bases). The CDR3 covers 14 residues. The V gene's germline CDR1 is SGHRS and CDR2 YFSETQ. V gave up 2 bases and J gave up 0 bases, with 9 bases separating them. CDR3 region: CASSLGTHSYEQYF. CDR3 in DNA: TGCGCCAGCAGCTTAGGGACTCACTCCTACGAGCAGTACTTC. The entire variable domain, with the rest obtained from reference TRBV5-1 and TRBJ2-7, is as follows: KAGVTQTPRYLIKTRGQQVTLSCSPISGHRSVSWYQQTPGQGLQFLFEYFSETQRNKGNFPGRFSGRQFSNSRSEMNVSTLELGDSALYLCASSLGTHSYEQYFGPGTRLTVT.

Here the CDR3 reads CAISAGSGGASTQYF. The CDR3 DNA is TGTGCCATCAGTGCGGGTAGCGGGGGGGCCTCTACGCAGTATTTT. The chain has TRBV10-3 and TRBJ2-3, with TRBD2 matching over 11 bases. V lost 4 bases, J lost 8 bases, and 8 bases stayed unmatched. The CDR3 contains 15 residues. The germline CDR1 and CDR2 sequences are ENHRY and SYGVKD.